The T cell receptor beta chain under discussion was sequenced for a study of blood T cell repertoires in COVID-19. TCRdb's copy holds only in-frame clones and misses some; the assay was immunoSEQ multiplex PCR. The table shows about 290,000 clones, with roughly 91% occurring only once. Followed longitudinally, the Seattle patients had been enrolled during active infection. Unmatched junction bases numbered 1, after V lost 4 bases and J lost 3 bases. The CDR3 is 14 residues long. Germline-derived CDR1 and CDR2 are ENHRY and SYGVKD. The TCR sequence derives from a woman aged 25 to 45 with COVID-19, enrolled during active disease. The sample comprised peripheral blood. The V and J genes are TRBV10-3 and TRBJ2-1, with 9 positions matching TRBD1. CDR3 bases: TGTGCCATCAGTGCGGACAGGGGCTACAATGAGCAGTTCTTC. It translates to CAISADRGYNEQFF.